This entry describes one TCR beta chain. What it binds is unknown. Each CDR3 protein is one row after TCRdb ran MiXCR on the RT-PCR reads. In the table there are under 800,000 distinct CDR3 sequences, about 15% of which are singletons. The source of the sample is a study of response to subunit inactivated influenza vaccine. Study observations and caveats: A suggestion made by the authors is that each seasonal influenza vaccination recruits few new T cells.

V lost 3 bases, J lost 6 bases, and 12 bases lay in between. There are 12 residues in the CDR3. Germline loops: CDR1 DFQATT, CDR2 SNEGSKA (reference sequence). The gene calls are TRBV20-1 and TRBJ2-7, with unresolved D. This sequence was found in a man between 50 and 59 years old who received an inactivated influenza vaccine. Specimen: PBMCs from blood, collected around 15 days before vaccination. The chain's CDR3 is CSASRLSIEQYF. The CDR3 DNA reads TGCAGTGCTAGTCGTCTCTCGATCGAGCAGTACTTC.